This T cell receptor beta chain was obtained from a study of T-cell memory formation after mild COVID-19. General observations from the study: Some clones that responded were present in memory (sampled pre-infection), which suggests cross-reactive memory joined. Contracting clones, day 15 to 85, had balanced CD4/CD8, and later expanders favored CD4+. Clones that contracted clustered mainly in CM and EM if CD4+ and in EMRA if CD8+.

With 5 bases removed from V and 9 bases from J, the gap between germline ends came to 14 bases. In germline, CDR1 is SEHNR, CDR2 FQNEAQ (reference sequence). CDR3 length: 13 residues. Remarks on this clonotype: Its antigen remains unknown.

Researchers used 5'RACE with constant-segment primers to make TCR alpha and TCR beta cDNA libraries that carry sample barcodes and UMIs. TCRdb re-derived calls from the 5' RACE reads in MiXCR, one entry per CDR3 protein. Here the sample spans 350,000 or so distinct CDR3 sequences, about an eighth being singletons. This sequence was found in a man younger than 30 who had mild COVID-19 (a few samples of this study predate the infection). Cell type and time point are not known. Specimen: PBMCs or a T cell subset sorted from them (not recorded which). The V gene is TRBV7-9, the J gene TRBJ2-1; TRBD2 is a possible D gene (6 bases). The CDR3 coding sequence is TGTGCCAGCAGCCTGAGGGGCGGGGCTGAGCAGTTCTTC. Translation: CASSLRGGAEQFF.